These 8 T cell receptor beta chains originate from one sample sequenced in a study of blood T cells in healthy people across ages. With a J-beta primer mix and a sample-barcoded 5' primer, a second PCR ran about 7 to 12 cycles. One entry per CDR3 protein results from TCRdb running MiXCR on the 5' RACE reads. The sample records approximately 1,700,000 distinct CDR3 sequences, 30% to 40% being singletons. Material: blood. The receptors were sampled from a human donor in good health.

The chain employs TRBV5-1 and TRBJ1-5; D call uncertain. The V end lost 1 base, the J end lost 1 base, and 12 bases lay between the germline ends. The CDR3 is 16 amino acids. CDR1 and CDR2 (germline): SGHRS, YFSETQ. DNA for the CDR3: TGCGCCAGCAGCTTGTTCGGACCGGGGAGCAATCAGCCCCAGCATTTT. Translating gives CASSLFGPGSNQPQHF.

The chain uses TRBV15 and TRBJ1-5; 11 bases agree with TRBD1. J lost 3 bases, V lost 2 bases, and 9 bases had no gene match. The CDR3 has 18 amino acids. Per the germline V gene, CDR1 is LNHNV and CDR2 is YYDKDF (reference sequence). CDR3 nucleotides: TGTGCCACCAGCAGATACCGGGACAGGGGGATCATCAATCAGCCCCAGCATTTT. The encoded protein is CATSRYRDRGIINQPQHF.

About this clonotype itself: Compared with germline, one end of the junction differs, possibly owing to a read error. This chain links TRBV27 with TRBJ1-5; D gene unclear. The CDR3 has 13 amino acids. The germline gives CDR1 MNHEY, CDR2 SMNVEV (reference sequence). CDR3 bases: TGTGCCAGCAGTTTTTCTGGCAATCAGCCCCGGCATTTT. This translates into CASSFSGNQPRHF.

This chain connects TRBV29-1 to TRBJ1-5; D perhaps matches TRBD1 (6 bases). V shed 3 bases and J shed 6 bases, with 15 bases lying between them. The CDR3 totals 14 residues. Germline loops: CDR1 SQVTM, CDR2 ANQGSEA. For the CDR3, the DNA is TGCAGCGTTGATACCGGGACACCGGGTCAGCCCCAGCATTTT. This translates into CSVDTGTPGQPQHF.

For this clonotype: No conserved phenylalanine or tryptophan ends this CDR3, so it is likely a read error. The V gene is TRBV7-9, the J gene TRBJ2-7; D possibly corresponds to TRBD2 (6 bases). Germline V gene sequence: CDR1 SEHNR, CDR2 FQNEAQ (reference sequence). Trimming cost V 6 bases and J 2 bases, with 14 bases left between them. This CDR3 contains 14 residues. This chain's CDR3 is CASSSPPGAYEQYL. As DNA, the CDR3 is TGTGCCAGCAGTTCCCCGCCGGGGGCCTACGAGCAGTACCTC.

This clonotype was picked up one time. DNA of the CDR3: TGTGCCAGCAGCCCCTCGGGGGTAATCGACTATGGCTACACCTTC. Translation gives CASSPSGVIDYGYTF. The chain has TRBV9 and TRBJ1-2; TRBD1 is a possible D gene (5 bases). Trimming removed 4 bases from V and 3 bases from J, with 16 bases in between. The CDR3 has 15 residues. The germline V gene encodes CDR1 SGDLS and CDR2 YYNGEE.

In its sample, this clonotype was seen a few times. Written as DNA, the CDR3 is TGTGCCAGCAGCCCCATTGGTGGGACAGTGAATGAAAAACTGTTTTTT. Its protein product is CASSPIGGTVNEKLFF. J is TRBJ1-4 and V is TRBV5-5; TRBD1 matches 7 bases. The junction had 11 bases not matched to a gene; V was cut back by 4 bases and J by 5 bases. The CDR3 runs 16 residues. Germline V lookup: CDR1 SGHKS, CDR2 YYEKEE (reference sequence).

The CDR3 DNA reads TGTGCCAGCGGCGGATGGACTGAAGCTTTCTTT. It codes for CASGGWTEAFF. The chain joins TRBV7-9 to TRBJ1-1; D unresolved. Germline V CDR1 and CDR2: SEHNR, FQNEAQ (reference sequence). This CDR3 is built from 11 residues. Trimming pared 8 bases from V and 5 bases from J, leaving 9 bases between.